The 10 T cell receptor beta chains in this list originate from one sample, sequenced in a study of immune heterogeneity within non-small cell lung tumors. The authors amplified TCR beta CDR3 by multiplex PCR with 32 V and 13 J primers. From the multiplex PCR reads, TCRdb called clonotypes with MiXCR, one entry per CDR3 protein. Seen here are over 9,500 distinct CDR3 sequences, around 22% observed once, and the top ten hold approximately 4.6%. As template, the study used bulk tumor genomic DNA at about 540 ng per sample. Surgical sampling yielded several biopsies per primary tumor (spaced far apart). The cohort was untreated, with newly diagnosed non-small cell lung cancer undergoing curative surgery. Sequenced input: lung tumor tissue. The receptors shown here come from a man aged 55 to 70 with non-small cell lung cancer.

Within the sample, this clonotype is medium-sized. The CDR3: CASSGGSYGYTF. CDR3 DNA: TGTGCCAGCAGCGGCGGTTCATATGGCTACACCTTC. The gene calls are TRBV27 and TRBJ1-2; D unclear. Germline-derived CDR1 and CDR2 are MNHEY and SMNVEV (reference sequence). This CDR3 region has 12 residues. The germline V and J ends were trimmed by 6 bases and 5 bases, with 10 bases remaining between them.

The genes are TRBV11-2 and TRBJ2-3; D not resolved. CDR1 is SGHAT and CDR2 is FQNNGV in the germline V gene. Trimming took 0 bases from V and 6 from J, leaving 7 bases between them. This CDR3 has 13 amino acids. The CDR3 sequence: CASSLDPSDTQYF. The CDR3 bases are TGTGCCAGCAGCTTAGATCCATCGGATACGCAGTATTTT.

By its share, this clonotype is medium-sized. This sequence joins TRBV28 and TRBJ2-7, with a weak D call TRBD1 (6 bases). The germline V and J ends were trimmed by 2 bases and 1 base, with 12 bases remaining between them. The CDR3 is 15 residues long. Germline V lookup: CDR1 MDHEN, CDR2 SYDVKM. CDR3 in amino acids: CASSLSPGASYEQYF. CDR3 nucleotide sequence: TGTGCCAGCAGTTTAAGTCCAGGGGCGTCCTACGAGCAGTACTTC. Full variable domain (outside the CDR3, taken from reference TRBV28 and TRBJ2-7): DVKVTQSSRYLVKRTGEKVFLECVQDMDHENMFWYRQDPGLGLRLIYFSYDVKMKEKGDIPEGYSVSREKKERFSLILESASTNQTSMYLCASSLSPGASYEQYFGPGTRLTVT.

This chain joins TRBV20-1 and TRBJ2-2; TRBD2 aligns across 10 bases. V shed 3 bases and J 5 bases; nucleotides not matched to a gene: 9. This CDR3 has 16 amino acids. CDR1 is DFQATT and CDR2 is SNEGSKA in the germline V gene (reference sequence). CDR3: CSASPSGRLQTGELFF. As DNA, the CDR3 is TGCAGTGCTAGTCCTAGCGGGAGACTTCAGACCGGGGAGCTGTTTTTT.

This clonotype is medium-sized (0.01 to 0.1%) by share. The chain employs TRBV6-1 and TRBJ2-2; possibly TRBD2 for D (5 bases). This CDR3 has 15 residues. From germline, CDR1 is MNHNS and CDR2 SASEGT. The ends were cut back, 0 bases at V and 0 bases at J, with 5 bases in the middle. The CDR3 spells CASSEAAANTGELFF. CDR3 nucleotide sequence: TGTGCCAGCAGTGAAGCAGCGGCGAACACCGGGGAGCTGTTTTTT.

V gene TRBV7-9 combines with J gene TRBJ2-1, with TRBD1 as a possible D gene (6 bases). The CDR3 contains 16 residues. V lost 5 bases and J 0 bases, leaving 14 bases between the germline ends. Germline CDR1 is SEHNR and CDR2 is FQNEAQ (reference sequence). CDR3 sequence: CASSPGHLSSYNEQFF. CDR3 DNA: TGTGCCAGCAGCCCGGGACACTTGAGCTCCTACAATGAGCAGTTCTTC.

The chain combines TRBV5-6 with TRBJ2-7, with unresolved D. Germline CDR1 reads SGHDT; CDR2 reads YYEEEE. This CDR3 region has 18 residues. The ends were cut back, 4 bases at V and 3 bases at J, with 26 bases in the middle. The CDR3 region has the DNA TGTGCCAGCAGCCTGAGCTTGTGGATGGTACTCTGGGGCTACGAGCAGTACTTC. It specifies CASSLSLWMVLWGYEQYF.

In the case of this clonotype: The junction departs from the called germline gene at one end, perhaps through a read error. V and J are TRBV5-1 and TRBJ2-2; 8 nucleotides match TRBD1. Germline V gene lookup returns CDR1 SGHRS and CDR2 YFSETQ. CDR3 length equals 15 residues. This CDR3 reads CTSSFQGARTGELFF. The CDR3 DNA sequence: TGCACCAGCAGCTTTCAGGGGGCTCGAACCGGGGAGCTGTTTTTT.

Points on this clonotype: This may be a read error: a much more frequent sequence differs by one nucleotide. The CDR3 does not end in the conserved phenylalanine or tryptophan, so this is likely a read error. V gene TRBV6-2 or TRBV6-3 combines with J gene TRBJ2-7; D gene ambiguous. CDR3 length: 13 amino acids. Per the germline V gene, CDR1 is MNHEY and CDR2 is SVGEGT. Trimming stripped 2 bases from V and 2 bases from J, with 7 bases between. The CDR3 region has the DNA TGTGCCAGCAGTTACAGGAGTACCTACGAGCAGTACCTC. Encoded protein: CASSYRSTYEQYL.

This clonotype was observed at least ten times. The rearrangement uses TRBV4-1 and TRBJ1-5; 9 nucleotides match TRBD1. The CDR3 loop spans 15 amino acids. In germline, CDR1 is MGHRA, CDR2 YSYEKL. After removal of 4 bases from V and 4 bases from J, the junction contained 5 bases not matched to a gene. CDR3: CASSPQGQGNQPQHF. In DNA form, the CDR3 reads TGCGCCAGCAGCCCCCAGGGACAGGGTAATCAGCCCCAGCATTTT.